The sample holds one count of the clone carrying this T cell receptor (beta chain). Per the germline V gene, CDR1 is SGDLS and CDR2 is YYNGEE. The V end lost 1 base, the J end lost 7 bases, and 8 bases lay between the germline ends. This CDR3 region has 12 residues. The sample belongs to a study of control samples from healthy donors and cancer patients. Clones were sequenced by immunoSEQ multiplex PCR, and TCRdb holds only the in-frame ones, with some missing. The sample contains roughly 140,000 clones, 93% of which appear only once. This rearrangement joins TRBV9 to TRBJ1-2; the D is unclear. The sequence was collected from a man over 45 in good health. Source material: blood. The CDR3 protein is CASSVRQAGYTF. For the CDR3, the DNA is TGTGCCAGCAGCGTAAGGCAGGCTGGCTACACCTTC.